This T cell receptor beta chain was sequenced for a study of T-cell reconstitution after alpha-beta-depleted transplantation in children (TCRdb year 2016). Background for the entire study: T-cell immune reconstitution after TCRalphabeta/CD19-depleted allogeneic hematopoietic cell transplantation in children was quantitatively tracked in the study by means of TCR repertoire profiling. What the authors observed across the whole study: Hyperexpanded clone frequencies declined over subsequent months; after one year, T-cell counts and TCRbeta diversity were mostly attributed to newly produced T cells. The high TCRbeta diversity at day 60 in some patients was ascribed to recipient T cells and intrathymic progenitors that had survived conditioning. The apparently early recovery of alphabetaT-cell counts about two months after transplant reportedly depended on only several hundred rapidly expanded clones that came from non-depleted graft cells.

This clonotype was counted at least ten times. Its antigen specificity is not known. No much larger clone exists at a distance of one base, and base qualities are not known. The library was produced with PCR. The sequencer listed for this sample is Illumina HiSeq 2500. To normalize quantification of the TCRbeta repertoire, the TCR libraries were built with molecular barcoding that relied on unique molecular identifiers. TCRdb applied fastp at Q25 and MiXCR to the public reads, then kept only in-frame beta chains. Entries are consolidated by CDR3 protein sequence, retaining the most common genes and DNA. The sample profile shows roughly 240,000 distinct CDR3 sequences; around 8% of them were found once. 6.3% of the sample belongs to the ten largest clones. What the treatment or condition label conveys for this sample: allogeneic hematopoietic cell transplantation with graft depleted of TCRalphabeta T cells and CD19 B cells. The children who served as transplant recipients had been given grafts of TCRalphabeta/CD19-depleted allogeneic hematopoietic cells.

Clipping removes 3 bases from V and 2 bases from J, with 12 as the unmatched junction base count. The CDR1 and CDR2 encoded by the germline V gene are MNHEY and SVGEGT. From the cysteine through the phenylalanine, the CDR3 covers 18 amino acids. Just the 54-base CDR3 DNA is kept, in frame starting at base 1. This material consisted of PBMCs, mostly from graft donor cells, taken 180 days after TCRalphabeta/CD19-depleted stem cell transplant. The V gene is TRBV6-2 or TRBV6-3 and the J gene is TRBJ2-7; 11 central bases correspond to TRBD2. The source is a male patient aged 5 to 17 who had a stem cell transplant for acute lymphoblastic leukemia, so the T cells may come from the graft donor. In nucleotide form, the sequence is TGTGCCAGCAGTTATTACCACCTCCGACTAGCGGGAACCTACGAGCAGTACTTC. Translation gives CASSYYHLRLAGTYEQYF.